This TCR beta chain comes out of a study of T cell responses to AZD1222 COVID-19 vaccine. Regarding the study as a whole: Scientists sampled the repertoires only once the peak T cell response had passed.

The table came from immunoSEQ multiplex PCR; TCRdb's copy has only in-frame clones and leaves some out. The sample lists fewer than 200,000 clones; 85% to 90% were seen once. Of note for this clone: Antigen specificity is unknown.

This TCR derives from an adult in good health. The sequences come from peripheral blood, collected on day 0 of AZD1222 vaccination.

The CDR3 sequence: CSVIPGRTEAFF. In DNA form, the CDR3 reads TGCAGCGTAATCCCGGGAAGGACTGAAGCTTTCTTT. This chain uses TRBV29-1 with TRBJ1-1; unclear D gene. This CDR3 has 12 amino acids. Germline CDR1 and CDR2: SQVTM and ANQGSEA. Trimming pared 6 bases from V and 5 bases from J, leaving 13 bases between.